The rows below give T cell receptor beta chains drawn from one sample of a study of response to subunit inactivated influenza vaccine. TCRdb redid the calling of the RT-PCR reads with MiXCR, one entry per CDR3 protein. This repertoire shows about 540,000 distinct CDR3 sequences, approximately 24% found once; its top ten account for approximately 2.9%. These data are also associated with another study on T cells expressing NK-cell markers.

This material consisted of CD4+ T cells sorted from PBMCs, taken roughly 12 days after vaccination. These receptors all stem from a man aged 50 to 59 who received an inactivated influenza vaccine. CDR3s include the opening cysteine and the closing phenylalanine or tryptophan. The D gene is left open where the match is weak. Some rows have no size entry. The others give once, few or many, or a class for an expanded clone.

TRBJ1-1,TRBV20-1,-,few,TGCAGTGCTCGACTAGGACACGCGAACACTGAAGCTTTCTTT,CSARLGHANTEAFF
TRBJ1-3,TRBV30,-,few,TGTGCCTGGAGTGTACGCGGTTTTACTGGAAACACCATATATTTT,CAWSVRGFTGNTIYF
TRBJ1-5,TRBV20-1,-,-,TGCAGTGCTAGACCCGGGACTTCCAATCAGCCCCAGCATTTT,CSARPGTSNQPQHF
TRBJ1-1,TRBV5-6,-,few,TGTGCCAGCAGCCTCCCCGACCAGCCCCGGGGGGCTTTCTTT,CASSLPDQPRGAFF
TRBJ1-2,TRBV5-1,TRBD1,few,TGCGCCAGCAGCTCCCGGACAGGGGGAGACTATGGCTACACCTTC,CASSSRTGGDYGYTF
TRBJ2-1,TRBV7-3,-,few,TGTGCCAGCAGCTTATTCCCGCCGGGGCGGGGCCCACAGGCCTACAATGAGCAGTTCTTC,CASSLFPPGRGPQAYNEQFF
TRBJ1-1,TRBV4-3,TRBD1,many,TGCGCCAGCAGCCAAGGGTTCGGGACAGGGGAAGCTTTCTTT,CASSQGFGTGEAFF
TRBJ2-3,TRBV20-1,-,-,TGCAGTGCTAGAGTCCCGGGTACGGGAAGCTTAGATACGCAGTATTTT,CSARVPGTGSLDTQYF
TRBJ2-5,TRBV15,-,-,TGTGCCACCAGCAGAGATTACGTGGAGACCCAGTACTTC,CATSRDYVETQYF
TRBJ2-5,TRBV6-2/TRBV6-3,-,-,TGTGCCAGCAGTTACCCCGGGGCCGGGGGGACCCAGTACTTC,CASSYPGAGGTQYF
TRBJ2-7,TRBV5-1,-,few,TGCGCCAGCAGCTTGGGTCCGCTTTCCGAGCAGTACTTC,CASSLGPLSEQYF
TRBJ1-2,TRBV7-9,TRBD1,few,TGTGCCAGCAGCTCGACGACGACAGGGCTTGGCTACACCTTC,CASSSTTTGLGYTF
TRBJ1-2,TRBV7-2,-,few,TGTGCCAGCAGCTCCGGACCTGGCTATGGCACCTTC,CASSSGPGYGTF
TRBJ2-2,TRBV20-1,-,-,TGCAGTGCTAGAGATTGGTACACCGGGGAGCTGTTTTTT,CSARDWYTGELFF
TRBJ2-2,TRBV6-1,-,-,TGTGCCAGCTTTTCTGTAGGGACTTCTCCCGGGGAGCTGTTTTTT,CASFSVGTSPGELFF
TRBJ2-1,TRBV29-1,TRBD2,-,TGCAGCGACAGACTAGCGGGAGACCCTTACAATGAGCAGTTCTTC,CSDRLAGDPYNEQFF
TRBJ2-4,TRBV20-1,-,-,TGCAGTGCTAGAGAATCTACGGGGCTAGCCAAAAACATTCAGTACTTC,CSARESTGLAKNIQYF
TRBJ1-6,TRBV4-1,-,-,TGCGCCAGCAGCCAAGAGATGAGGGGCTTTGGACCCCTCCACTTT,CASSQEMRGFGPLHF
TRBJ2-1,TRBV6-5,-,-,TGTGCCAGCAGTTCCGCGAGGGCAGGGAGGGGGTACAATGAGCAGTTCTTC,CASSSARAGRGYNEQFF
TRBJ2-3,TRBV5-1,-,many,TGCGCCAGCAGCTTGACACCCAGCACAGATACGCAGTATTTT,CASSLTPSTDTQYF
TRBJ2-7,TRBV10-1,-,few,TGCGCCAGCAGTGAGCCTAGCAATCGCGAGCAGTACTTC,CASSEPSNREQYF
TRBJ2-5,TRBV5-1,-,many,TGCGCCAGCAGCACTGTGGTGCGGGGCGGGGAGACCCAGTACTTC,CASSTVVRGGETQYF
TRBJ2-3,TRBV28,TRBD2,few,TGTGCCAGCAGGGGGACTACTCCAGATACGCAGTATTTT,CASRGTTPDTQYF
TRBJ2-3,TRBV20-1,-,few,TGCAGTGCTGCCAAGGAGGGAGCGGATACGCAGTATTTT,CSAAKEGADTQYF
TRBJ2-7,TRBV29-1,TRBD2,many,TGCAGCGTCGGGACTAGTTCTTACGAGCAGTACTTC,CSVGTSSYEQYF
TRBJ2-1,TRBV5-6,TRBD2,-,TGTGCCAGCAGCTTGGGGCTAGCGGGAGGGCCGGGTGAGCAGTTCTTC,CASSLGLAGGPGEQFF
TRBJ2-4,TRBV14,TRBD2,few,TGTGCCAGCAGCCAGTCTAGCGGGAGTTCCATTCAGTACTTC,CASSQSSGSSIQYF
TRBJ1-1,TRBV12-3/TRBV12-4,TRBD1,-,TGTGCCAGCACGACAGGGTCGTCATGGAGGGCTTTCTTT,CASTTGSSWRAFF
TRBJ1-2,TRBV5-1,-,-,TGCGCCAGAAGCTTGGAACCGACGGGTGGCTACACCTTC,CARSLEPTGGYTF
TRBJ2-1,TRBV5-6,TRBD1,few,TGTGCCAGCAGTTCTGGGACAGGGGGTTTTGGTGAGCAGTTCTTC,CASSSGTGGFGEQFF
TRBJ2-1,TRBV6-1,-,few,TGTGCCAGCAGTCCCCGACGGGGGAATTACAATGAGCAGTTCTTC,CASSPRRGNYNEQFF
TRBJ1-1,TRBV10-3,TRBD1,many,TGTGCCATCAGTGGGACAGGGACCACTGAAGCTTTCTTT,CAISGTGTTEAFF
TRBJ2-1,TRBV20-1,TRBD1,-,TGCAGTGCTAGAGTTTGGGACAGGGGGCCGGATGAGCAGTTCTTC,CSARVWDRGPDEQFF
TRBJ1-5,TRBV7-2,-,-,TGTGCCAGCAGCACCAATCTACGGTGGGCCCAGCATTTT,CASSTNLRWAQHF
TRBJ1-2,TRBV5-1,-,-,TGCGCCAGCACGAGCCTGCCTGGGGATGGCTACACCTTC,CASTSLPGDGYTF
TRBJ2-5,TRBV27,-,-,TGTGCCAGCAGTTTATCGATGGGTGGAGAGACCCAGTACTTC,CASSLSMGGETQYF
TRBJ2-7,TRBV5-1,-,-,TGCGCCAGCAGCACGGAAACCTACGAGCAGTACTTC,CASSTETYEQYF
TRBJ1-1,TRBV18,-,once,TGTGCCAGCTCAACAAAGCCCTCCGGGACAGCTTTCTTT,CASSTKPSGTAFF
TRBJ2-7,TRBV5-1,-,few,TGCGCCAGCAGCTTGGCCGGAGTAGGGTCCTGGTACGAGCAGTACTTC,CASSLAGVGSWYEQYF
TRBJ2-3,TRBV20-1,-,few,TGCAGTGCTAAGGTCATTTCCACGCTGGCGACAGATACGCAGTATTTT,CSAKVISTLATDTQYF
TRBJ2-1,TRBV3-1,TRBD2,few,TGTGCCAGCAGCCAAGTCCCACGACTAGCGGGGCCGAATGAGCAGTTCTTC,CASSQVPRLAGPNEQFF
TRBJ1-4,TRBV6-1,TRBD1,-,TGTGCCAGCAGCCCACAGGGGGCAACTAATGAAAAACTGTTTTTT,CASSPQGATNEKLFF
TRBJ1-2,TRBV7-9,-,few,TGTGCCAGCAGCCCAGGACTCACGAACCCTGGGGGCTACACCTTC,CASSPGLTNPGGYTF
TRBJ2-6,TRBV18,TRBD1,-,TGTGCCAGCTCACCCGCAGGGGGATTGACTGGGGCCAACGTCCTGACTTTC,CASSPAGGLTGANVLTF
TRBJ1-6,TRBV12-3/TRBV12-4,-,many,TGCGCCAGCAGCTTGGGTAATTCACCCCTCCACTTT,CASSLGNSPLHF
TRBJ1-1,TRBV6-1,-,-,TGTGCCAGCAGTCCCTCCACCATTGAAGCTTTCTTT,CASSPSTIEAFF
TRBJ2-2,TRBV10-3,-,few,TGTGCCATCAGTGGCCCGGGCCCGAACACCGGGGAGCTGTTTTTT,CAISGPGPNTGELFF
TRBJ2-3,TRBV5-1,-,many,TGCGCCAGCAGCTTGTTGCAGGGGAGAACAGATACGCAGTATTTT,CASSLLQGRTDTQYF